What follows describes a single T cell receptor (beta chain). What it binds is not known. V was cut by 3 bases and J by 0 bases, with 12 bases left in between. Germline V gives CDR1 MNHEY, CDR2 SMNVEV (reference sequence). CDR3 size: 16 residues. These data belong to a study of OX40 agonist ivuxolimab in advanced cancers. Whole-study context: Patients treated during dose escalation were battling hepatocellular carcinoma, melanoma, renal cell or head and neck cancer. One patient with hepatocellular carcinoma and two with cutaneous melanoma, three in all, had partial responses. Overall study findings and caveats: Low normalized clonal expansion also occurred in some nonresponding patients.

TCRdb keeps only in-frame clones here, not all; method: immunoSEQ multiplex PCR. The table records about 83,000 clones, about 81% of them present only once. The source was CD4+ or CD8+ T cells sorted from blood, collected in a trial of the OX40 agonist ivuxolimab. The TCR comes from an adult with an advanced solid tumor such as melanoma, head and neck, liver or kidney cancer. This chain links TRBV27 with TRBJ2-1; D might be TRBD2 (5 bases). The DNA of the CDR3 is TGTGCCAGCAGTTTTCGTGCGGGTTTCTCCTACAATGAGCAGTTCTTC. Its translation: CASSFRAGFSYNEQFF.